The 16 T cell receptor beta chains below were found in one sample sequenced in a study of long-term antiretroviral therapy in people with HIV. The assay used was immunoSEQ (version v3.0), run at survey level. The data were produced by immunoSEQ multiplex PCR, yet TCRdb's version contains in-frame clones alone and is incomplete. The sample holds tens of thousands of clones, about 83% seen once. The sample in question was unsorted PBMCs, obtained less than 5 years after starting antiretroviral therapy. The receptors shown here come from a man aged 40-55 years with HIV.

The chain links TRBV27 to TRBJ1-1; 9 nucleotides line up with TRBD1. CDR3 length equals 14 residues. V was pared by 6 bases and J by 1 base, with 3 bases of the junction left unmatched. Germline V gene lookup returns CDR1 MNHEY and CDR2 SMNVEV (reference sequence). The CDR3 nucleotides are TGTGCCAGCAGGGGACAGGGAAGGAACACTGAAGCTTTCTTT. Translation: CASRGQGRNTEAFF.

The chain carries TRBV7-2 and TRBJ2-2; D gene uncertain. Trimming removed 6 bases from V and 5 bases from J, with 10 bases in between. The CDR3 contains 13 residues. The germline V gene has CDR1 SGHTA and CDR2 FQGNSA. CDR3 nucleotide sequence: TGTGCCAGCAGACCCCTAGGGACCGGGGAGCTGTTTTTT. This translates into CASRPLGTGELFF.

The CDR3 loop is CASSERQGDNQPQHF. In DNA, the CDR3 is TGTGCCAGCAGTGAGAGACAGGGGGACAATCAGCCCCAGCATTTT. V and J are TRBV2 and TRBJ1-5; 9 bases are a match to TRBD1. The CDR3 covers 15 residues. With 3 bases clipped from V and 3 bases from J, the junction kept 3 bases outside the gene matches. The germline V gene encodes CDR1 SNHLY and CDR2 FYNNEI. The whole variable domain, filled in from reference TRBV2 and TRBJ1-5, reads EPEVTQTPSHQVTQMGQEVILRCVPISNHLYFYWYRQILGQKVEFLVSFYNNEISEKSEIFDDQFSVERPDGSNFTLKIRSTKLEDSAMYFCASSERQGDNQPQHFGDGTRLSIL.

CDR3 amino acids: CASSYPEGSQHF. The CDR3 region has the DNA TGTGCCAGCAGCTACCCCGAAGGTTCCCAGCATTTT. This rearrangement joins TRBV7-8 to TRBJ1-5; D is undetermined. V was shortened by 4 bases and J by 11 bases, with 12 bases between the two germline ends. Germline values: CDR1 SGHVS, CDR2 FQNEAQ. The CDR3 has 12 residues.

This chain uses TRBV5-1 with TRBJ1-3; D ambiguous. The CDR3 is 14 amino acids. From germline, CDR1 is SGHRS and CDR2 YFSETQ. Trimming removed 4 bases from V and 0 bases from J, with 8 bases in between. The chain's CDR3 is CASSPSHSGNTIYF. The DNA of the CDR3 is TGCGCCAGCAGCCCCTCACACTCTGGAAACACCATATATTTT.

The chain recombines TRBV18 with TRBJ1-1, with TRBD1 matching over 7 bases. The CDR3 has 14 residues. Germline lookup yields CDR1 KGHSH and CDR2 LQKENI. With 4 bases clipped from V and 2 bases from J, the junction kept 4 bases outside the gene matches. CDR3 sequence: CASSREGANTEAFF. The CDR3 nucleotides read TGTGCCAGCTCACGCGAGGGGGCCAACACTGAAGCTTTCTTT.

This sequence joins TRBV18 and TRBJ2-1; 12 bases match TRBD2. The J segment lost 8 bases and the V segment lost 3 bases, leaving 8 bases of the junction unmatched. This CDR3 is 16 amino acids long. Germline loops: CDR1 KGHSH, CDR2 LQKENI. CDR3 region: CASSPQLAGGGDEQFF. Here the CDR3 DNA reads TGTGCCAGCTCACCCCAACTAGCGGGAGGAGGGGATGAGCAGTTCTTC.

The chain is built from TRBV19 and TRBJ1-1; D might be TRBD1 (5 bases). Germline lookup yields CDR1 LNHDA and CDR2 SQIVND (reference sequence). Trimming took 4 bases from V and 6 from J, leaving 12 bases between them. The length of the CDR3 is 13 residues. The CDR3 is CASSTTRGAEAFF. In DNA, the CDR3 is TGTGCCAGTAGTACTACCCGGGGGGCTGAAGCTTTCTTT.

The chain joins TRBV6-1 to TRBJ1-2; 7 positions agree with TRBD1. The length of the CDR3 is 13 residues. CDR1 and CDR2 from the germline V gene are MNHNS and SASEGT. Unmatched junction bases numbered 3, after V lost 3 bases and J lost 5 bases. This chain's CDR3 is CASSETQGYGYTF. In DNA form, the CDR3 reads TGTGCCAGCAGTGAGACACAGGGGTATGGCTACACCTTC.

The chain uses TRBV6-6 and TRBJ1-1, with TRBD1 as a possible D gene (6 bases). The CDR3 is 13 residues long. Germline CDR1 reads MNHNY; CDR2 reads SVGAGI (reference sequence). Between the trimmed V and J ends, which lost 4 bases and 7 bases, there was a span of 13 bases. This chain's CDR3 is CASSLQGKSEAFF. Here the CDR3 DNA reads TGTGCCAGCAGTTTACAGGGTAAGAGTGAAGCTTTCTTT.

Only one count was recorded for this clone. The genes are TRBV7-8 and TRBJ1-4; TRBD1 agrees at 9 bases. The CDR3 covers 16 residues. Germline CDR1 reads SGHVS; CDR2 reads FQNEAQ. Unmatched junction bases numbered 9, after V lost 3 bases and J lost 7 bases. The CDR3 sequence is CASSFEVGTGLEKLFF. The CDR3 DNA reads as TGTGCCAGCAGCTTCGAGGTGGGGACAGGGCTTGAAAAACTGTTTTTT.

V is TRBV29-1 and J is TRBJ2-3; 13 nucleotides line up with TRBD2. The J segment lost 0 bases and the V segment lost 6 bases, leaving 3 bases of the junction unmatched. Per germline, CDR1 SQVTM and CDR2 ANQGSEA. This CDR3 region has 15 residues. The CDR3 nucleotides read TGCAGCGTCGGGACTAGCGGGACTAGCACAGATACGCAGTATTTT. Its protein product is CSVGTSGTSTDTQYF.

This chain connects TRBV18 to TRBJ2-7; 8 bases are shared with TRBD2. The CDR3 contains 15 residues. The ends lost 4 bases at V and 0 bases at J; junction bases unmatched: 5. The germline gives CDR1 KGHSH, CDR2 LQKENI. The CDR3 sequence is CASSRSGSSSYEQYF. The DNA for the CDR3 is TGTGCCAGCTCACGAAGCGGGAGCAGCTCCTACGAGCAGTACTTC.

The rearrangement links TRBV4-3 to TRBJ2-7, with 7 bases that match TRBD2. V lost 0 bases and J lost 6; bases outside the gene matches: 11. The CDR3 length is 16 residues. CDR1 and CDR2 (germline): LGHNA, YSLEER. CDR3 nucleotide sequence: TGCGCCAGCAGCCAAGATCCCCTCTTAACGGGAGGCGAGCAGTACTTC. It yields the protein CASSQDPLLTGGEQYF.

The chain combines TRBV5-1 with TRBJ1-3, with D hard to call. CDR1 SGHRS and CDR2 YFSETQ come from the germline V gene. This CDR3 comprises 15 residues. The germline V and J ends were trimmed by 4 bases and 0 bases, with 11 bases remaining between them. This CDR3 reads CASSTRGDSGNTIYF. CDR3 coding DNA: TGCGCCAGCAGCACCCGGGGAGACTCTGGAAACACCATATATTTT.

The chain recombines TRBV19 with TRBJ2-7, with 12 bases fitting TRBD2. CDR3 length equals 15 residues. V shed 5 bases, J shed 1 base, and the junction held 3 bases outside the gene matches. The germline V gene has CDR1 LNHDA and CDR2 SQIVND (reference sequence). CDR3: CASSRTSGKSYEQYF. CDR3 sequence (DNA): TGTGCCAGTAGTCGGACTAGCGGGAAGTCCTACGAGCAGTACTTC.